One and the same sample provided the 19 T cell receptor beta chains below, sequenced in a study of response to subunit inactivated influenza vaccine. TCRdb recomputed calls from the RT-PCR reads with MiXCR, one row per CDR3 protein. Here the sample spans a few hundred thousand distinct CDR3 sequences, 10% to 12% being singletons. These same data were also listed under a study on T cells expressing NK-cell markers. Per that study: With UMIs, 5'RACE template switching was used to make TCR beta cDNA.

The source was PBMCs from blood, collected on the day of vaccination. These receptor sequences come from a man aged 50-60 years who received an inactivated influenza vaccine.

This clonotype was recorded a few times. This chain uses TRBV29-1 with TRBJ2-7; TRBD2 aligns across 11 bases. V shed 7 bases and J 5 bases; nucleotides not matched to a gene: 13. CDR1 is SQVTM, CDR2 ANQGSEA, per germline. This CDR3 comprises 15 residues. CDR3 sequence (DNA): TGCAGCGCACTGACCGTAGCGGGAGGGAGCGACGAGCAGTACTTC. Its translation is CSALTVAGGSDEQYF.

This rearrangement joins TRBV5-1 to TRBJ1-5, with a tentative D call TRBD1 (5 bases). The V end was cut by 0 bases, the J end by 1 base, with 8 bases between. Per the germline V gene, CDR1 is SGHRS and CDR2 is YFSETQ. This CDR3 is 15 amino acids long. The CDR3, as DNA: TGCGCCAGCAGCTTGGACTGGGGGAGCAATCAGCCCCAGCATTTT. This sequence encodes CASSLDWGSNQPQHF.

This clonotype was seen a handful of times. The gene calls are TRBV30 and TRBJ2-7; TRBD1 agrees at 12 bases. The CDR3 has 13 amino acids. Germline CDR1 GTSNPN, CDR2 SVGIG (reference sequence). V was pared by 7 bases and J by 4 bases, with 5 bases of the junction left unmatched. The DNA of the CDR3 is TGTGCCTACGGGGGACAGGGGGCTTACGAGCAGTACTTC. Protein: CAYGGQGAYEQYF.

The table lists this clonotype with many counts. The chain recombines TRBV4-1 with TRBJ1-2; D remains ambiguous. V gave up 4 bases and J gave up 5 bases, with 8 bases separating them. The CDR3 has 12 amino acids. The germline V gene encodes CDR1 MGHRA and CDR2 YSYEKL. The chain's CDR3 is CASSLGEYGYTF. CDR3 in DNA: TGCGCCAGCAGCCTCGGGGAGTATGGCTACACCTTC.

Many counts were recorded for this clonotype. The V gene is TRBV7-9, the J gene TRBJ1-1; D remains ambiguous. V was pared by 1 base and J by 8 bases, with 8 bases between. Germline V gives CDR1 SEHNR, CDR2 FQNEAQ (reference sequence). This CDR3 comprises 12 residues. CDR3 protein: CASSLGGIEAFF. In DNA form, the CDR3 reads TGTGCCAGCAGCTTAGGTGGGATCGAAGCTTTCTTT.

This clonotype was observed many times. This rearrangement joins TRBV7-9 to TRBJ1-1, with TRBD1 identical over 7 bases. The CDR3 spans 14 residues. V lost 4 bases and J lost 3; bases outside the gene matches: 5. Germline loops: CDR1 SEHNR, CDR2 FQNEAQ (reference sequence). The CDR3 DNA reads as TGTGCCAGCAGCTCTTTTGACAGGGACACTGAAGCTTTCTTT. Protein: CASSSFDRDTEAFF.

This clonotype has a handful of counts. The V and J genes are TRBV20-1 and TRBJ2-3; D might be TRBD2 (5 bases). Germline CDR1 and CDR2: DFQATT and SNEGSKA (reference sequence). V lost 6 bases and J 5 bases, leaving 18 bases between the germline ends. There are 14 residues in the CDR3. CDR3 in DNA: TGCAGTGCGGATGGAGCGGACTCGGGAGATACGCAGTATTTT. This sequence encodes CSADGADSGDTQYF.

The chain recombines TRBV5-1 with TRBJ2-7; either TRBD1 or TRBD2 may supply D (7 bases each). The CDR3 runs to 13 residues. The germline V gene has CDR1 SGHRS and CDR2 YFSETQ. Trimming took off 4 bases at V and 7 bases at J, with 15 bases between the two ends. CDR3 nucleotides: TGCGCCAGCAGCGCCACAGGGGAGGGAGAGCAGTACTTC. Its translation is CASSATGEGEQYF.

V usage is TRBV24-1 and J usage is TRBJ2-1; 7 nucleotides match TRBD1. This CDR3 spans 15 amino acids. V dropped 4 bases and J dropped 7; count of bases not matched to a gene: 9. Germline-derived CDR1 and CDR2 are KGHDR and SFDVKD. CDR3 nucleotides: TGTGCCACCAGTGACTACCCGGGCAGGGGGAATGAGCAGTTCTTC. This sequence encodes CATSDYPGRGNEQFF.

The chain joins TRBV12-3 or TRBV12-4 to TRBJ1-5; D remains unclear. The germline V and J ends were trimmed by 3 bases and 4 bases, with 7 bases remaining between them. CDR3 size: 13 residues. CDR3 residues: CASSFAGNQPQHF. CDR3 bases: TGTGCCAGCAGTTTCGCGGGGAATCAGCCCCAGCATTTT.

The chain employs TRBV7-2 and TRBJ2-7; TRBD2 matches at 8 bases. The CDR3 length is 13 residues. The germline CDR1 and CDR2 sequences are SGHTA and FQGNSA. V lost 6 bases and J lost 4; bases outside the gene matches: 5. CDR3 residues: CASSPQREYEQYF. The CDR3 DNA sequence: TGTGCCAGCAGTCCCCAGCGGGAGTACGAGCAGTACTTC.

This clonotype has just a few counts. The rearrangement joins TRBV5-1 to TRBJ1-2; the D gene is possibly TRBD1 (6 bases). In germline, CDR1 is SGHRS, CDR2 YFSETQ. There are 12 residues in the CDR3. V was clipped by 0 bases and J by 7 bases, with 7 bases between them. The CDR3 DNA is TGCGCCAGCAGCTTGGACAGGGTTGGCTACACCTTC. It yields the protein CASSLDRVGYTF.

The chain is built from TRBV15 and TRBJ2-3, with TRBD1 matching over 9 bases. The CDR3 is 15 amino acids. Germline CDR1 and CDR2: LNHNV and YYDKDF (reference sequence). V trimming: 1 base; J trimming: 7 bases; junction bases outside the gene matches: 6. CDR3 in DNA: TGTGCCACCAGCAGAGGCGGACAGGGGAGAAATACGCAGTATTTT. Translation gives CATSRGGQGRNTQYF.

This chain links TRBV4-3 with TRBJ2-3; 7 nucleotides line up with TRBD2. Germline trimming cut 2 bases from V and 1 base from J; bases unmatched to any gene: 6. CDR1 LGHNA and CDR2 YSLEER come from the germline V gene. This CDR3 has 16 residues. Written as DNA, the CDR3 is TGCGCCAGCAGCCAACCGACTAGCCGTCGCACAGATACGCAGTATTTT. Its protein product is CASSQPTSRRTDTQYF.

This clonotype was observed many times. V is TRBV29-1 and J is TRBJ2-7; the D is unclear. This CDR3 is built from 12 residues. Germline assignment: CDR1 SQVTM and CDR2 ANQGSEA. Trimming left V 4 bases short and J 2 bases short, with 9 bases between. CDR3 DNA: TGCAGCGTTGCCGGCTCGGCCTACGAGCAGTACTTC. Translated, it gives CSVAGSAYEQYF.

This clonotype was counted at least ten times. J is TRBJ2-1 and V is TRBV9, with a tentative D call TRBD2 (7 bases). Germline lookup yields CDR1 SGDLS and CDR2 YYNGEE. V gave up 0 bases and J gave up 2 bases, with 9 bases separating them. The CDR3 runs 15 residues. In nucleotides, the CDR3 is TGTGCCAGCAGCGTAGTGGGGGGGCCCTACAATGAGCAGTTCTTC. Protein sequence: CASSVVGGPYNEQFF.

This clonotype came up a few times. The J gene is TRBJ2-7, the V gene TRBV5-1, with D possibly TRBD2 on 6 matching bases. The CDR3 has 14 amino acids. Trimming removed 2 bases from V and 7 bases from J, with 16 bases in between. Germline V gene lookup returns CDR1 SGHRS and CDR2 YFSETQ. CDR3 sequence: CASSFSGVYGEQYF. CDR3 nucleotide sequence: TGCGCCAGCAGCTTCTCGGGGGTGTATGGAGAGCAGTACTTC.

This chain uses TRBV6-1 with TRBJ2-7, with TRBD1 identical over 9 bases. The CDR3 length is 16 residues. Unmatched junction bases numbered 11, after V lost 7 bases and J lost 1 base. Looked up from germline, CDR1 is MNHNS and CDR2 is SASEGT. CDR3 sequence (DNA): TGTGCCAGCACTAAGGGACCGGGACAGGGATCCTACGAGCAGTACTTC. Translated: CASTKGPGQGSYEQYF.

The CDR3 DNA sequence: TGCAGTGCTAGGGGGGACAGGGGTACGCATGAGCAGTTCTTC. Its protein is CSARGDRGTHEQFF. This sequence joins TRBV20-1 and TRBJ2-1; TRBD1 agrees at 10 bases. The J segment lost 8 bases and the V segment lost 3 bases, leaving 7 bases of the junction unmatched. CDR1 is DFQATT and CDR2 is SNEGSKA in the germline V gene (reference sequence). The CDR3 spans 14 residues.